The T cell receptor beta chain described here comes from a study of cytomegalovirus exposure and HLA in healthy donors. Amplification used 60 Vbeta primers and 13 Jbeta primers. The protocol was immunoSEQ multiplex PCR, while the TCRdb copy is restricted to in-frame clones and leaves out a portion. The sample holds 200,000 or so clones. Study results and caveats: In a later analysis, roughly 17,000 TCR beta sequences were associated with HLA alleles at 0.05 false discovery rate.

Per the germline V gene, CDR1 is SGHTA and CDR2 is FQGNSA. CDR3 size: 16 residues. V gave up 5 bases and J gave up 5 bases, with 21 bases separating them. Points on this clone: Its antigen is currently unknown.

The chain uses TRBV7-2 and TRBJ2-5, with D tentatively TRBD2 (6 bases). This clonotype was obtained from a girl aged 2 to 9 in good health and CMV-seropositive. The specimen was PBMCs. The CDR3 nucleotides are TGTGCCAGCAGCCCGGGAGTTGCAGTCCTCCCCGAGACCCAGTACTTC. Translated: CASSPGVAVLPETQYF. Full variable domain (rest looked up from reference TRBV7-2 and TRBJ2-5): GAGVSQSPSNKVTEKGKDVELRCDPISGHTALYWYRQSLGQGLEFLIYFQGNSAPDKSGLPSDRFSAERTGGSVSTLTIQRTQQEDSAVYLCASSPGVAVLPETQYFGPGTRLLVL.